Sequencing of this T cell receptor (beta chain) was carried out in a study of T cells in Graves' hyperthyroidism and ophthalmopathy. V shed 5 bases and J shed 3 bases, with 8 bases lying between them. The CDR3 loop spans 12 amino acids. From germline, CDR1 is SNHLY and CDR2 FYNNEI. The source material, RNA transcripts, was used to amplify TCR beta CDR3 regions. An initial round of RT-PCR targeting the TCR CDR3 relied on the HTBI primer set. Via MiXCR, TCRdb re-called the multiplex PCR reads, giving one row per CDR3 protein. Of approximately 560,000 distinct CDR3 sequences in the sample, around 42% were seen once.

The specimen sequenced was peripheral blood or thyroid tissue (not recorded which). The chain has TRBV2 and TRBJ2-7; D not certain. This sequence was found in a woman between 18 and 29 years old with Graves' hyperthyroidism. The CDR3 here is CASSFTYYEQYF. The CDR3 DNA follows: TGTGCCAGCAGTTTCACCTACTACGAGCAGTACTTC.